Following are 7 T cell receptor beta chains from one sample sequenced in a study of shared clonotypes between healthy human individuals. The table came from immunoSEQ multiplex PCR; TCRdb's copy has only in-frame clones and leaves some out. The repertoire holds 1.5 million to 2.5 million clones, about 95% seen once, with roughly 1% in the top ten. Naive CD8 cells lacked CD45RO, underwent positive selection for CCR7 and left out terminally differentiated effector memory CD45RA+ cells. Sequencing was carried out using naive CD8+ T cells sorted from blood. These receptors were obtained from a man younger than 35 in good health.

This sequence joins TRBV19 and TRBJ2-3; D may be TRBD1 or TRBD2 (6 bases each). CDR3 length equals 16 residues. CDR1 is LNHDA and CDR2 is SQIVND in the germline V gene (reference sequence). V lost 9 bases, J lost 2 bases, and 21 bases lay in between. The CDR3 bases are TGTGCCAGCCTCGCAAAGGGGGGCGGGACCACAGATACGCAGTATTTT. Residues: CASLAKGGGTTDTQYF.

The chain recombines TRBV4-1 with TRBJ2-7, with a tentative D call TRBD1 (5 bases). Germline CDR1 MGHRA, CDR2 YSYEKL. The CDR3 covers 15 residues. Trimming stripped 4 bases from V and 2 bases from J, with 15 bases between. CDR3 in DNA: TGCGCCAGCAGCCTCCGAACGTCAGGGACCTACGAGCAGTACTTC. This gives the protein CASSLRTSGTYEQYF.

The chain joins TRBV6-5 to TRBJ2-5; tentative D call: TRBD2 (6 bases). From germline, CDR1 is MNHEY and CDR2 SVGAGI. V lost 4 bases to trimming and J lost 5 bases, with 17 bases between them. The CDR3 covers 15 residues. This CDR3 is CASSLYQGGEETQYF. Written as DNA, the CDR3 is TGTGCCAGCAGTTTATATCAGGGAGGAGAGGAGACCCAGTACTTC.

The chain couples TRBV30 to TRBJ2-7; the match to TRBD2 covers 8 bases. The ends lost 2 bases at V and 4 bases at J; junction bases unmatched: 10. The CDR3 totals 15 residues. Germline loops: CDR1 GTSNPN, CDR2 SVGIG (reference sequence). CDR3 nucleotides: TGTGCCTGGAGTACCCCCTCGGGGGGGCGGTACGAGCAGTACTTC. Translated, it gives CAWSTPSGGRYEQYF.

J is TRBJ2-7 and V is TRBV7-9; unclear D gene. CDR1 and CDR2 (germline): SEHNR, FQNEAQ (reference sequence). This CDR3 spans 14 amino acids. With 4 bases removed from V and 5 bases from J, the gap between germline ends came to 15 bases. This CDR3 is CASSSELIWDEQYF. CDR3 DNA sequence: TGTGCCAGCAGCTCCGAACTAATCTGGGACGAGCAGTACTTC.

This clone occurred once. Here the CDR3 reads CASSYSGTLYEQYF. CDR3 bases: TGTGCCAGCAGTTACTCCGGGACTCTCTACGAGCAGTACTTC. This chain uses TRBV6-6 with TRBJ2-7, with a tentative D call TRBD2 (6 bases). Trimming removed 0 bases at V and 3 bases at J, with 9 bases between. Germline V lookup: CDR1 MNHNY, CDR2 SVGAGI (reference sequence). This CDR3 has 14 residues.

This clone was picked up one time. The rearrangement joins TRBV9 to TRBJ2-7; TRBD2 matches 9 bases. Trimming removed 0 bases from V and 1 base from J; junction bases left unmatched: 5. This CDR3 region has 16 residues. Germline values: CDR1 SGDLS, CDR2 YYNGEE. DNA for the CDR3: TGTGCCAGCAGCGTAGGAGGACTAGCGTCTTCCTACGAGCAGTACTTC. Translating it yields CASSVGGLASSYEQYF.